This record looks at one T cell receptor (beta chain) sequence and its context. Antigen unknown. This record comes from a study of T cell responses to AZD1222 COVID-19 vaccine. Study-wide background: Second-dose schedules of about 4 or about 12 weeks were combined. Study-level findings and limits: Once two AZD1222 doses were given, Spike-specific TCR breadth and depth went up. Reportedly, close to half of spike-specific TCRs are directed against unmutated variant regions.

Unmatched junction bases numbered 6, after V lost 5 bases and J lost 1 base. Germline CDR1 reads MDHEN; CDR2 reads SYDVKM. This CDR3 is built from 16 residues. Method: immunoSEQ multiplex PCR; TCRdb's copy keeps in-frame clones and lacks some. The sample lists about 110,000 clones; 65% to 85% were seen once. This TCR derives from an adult in good health. V is TRBV28 and J is TRBJ2-2, with TRBD1 matching 8 bases. The sample consisted of peripheral blood, taken on day 0 of AZD1222 vaccination. The CDR3 spells CASSLTGTGNTGELFF. The CDR3 nucleotides are TGTGCCAGCAGTCTAACCGGGACAGGGAACACCGGGGAGCTGTTTTTT.